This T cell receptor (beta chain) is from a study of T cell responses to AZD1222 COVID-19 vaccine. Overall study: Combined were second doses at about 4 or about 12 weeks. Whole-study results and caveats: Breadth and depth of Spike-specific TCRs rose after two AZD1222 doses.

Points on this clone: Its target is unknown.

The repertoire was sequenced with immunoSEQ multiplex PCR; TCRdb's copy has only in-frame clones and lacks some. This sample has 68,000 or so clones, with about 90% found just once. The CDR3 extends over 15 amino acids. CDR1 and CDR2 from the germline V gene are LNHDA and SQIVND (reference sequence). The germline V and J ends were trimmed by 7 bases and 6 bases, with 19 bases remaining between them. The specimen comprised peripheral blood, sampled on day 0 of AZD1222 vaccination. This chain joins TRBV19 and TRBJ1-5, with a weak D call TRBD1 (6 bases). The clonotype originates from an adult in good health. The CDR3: CASIPGPGAVQPQHF. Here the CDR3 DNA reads TGTGCCAGTATCCCGGGGCCGGGGGCGGTTCAGCCCCAGCATTTT.